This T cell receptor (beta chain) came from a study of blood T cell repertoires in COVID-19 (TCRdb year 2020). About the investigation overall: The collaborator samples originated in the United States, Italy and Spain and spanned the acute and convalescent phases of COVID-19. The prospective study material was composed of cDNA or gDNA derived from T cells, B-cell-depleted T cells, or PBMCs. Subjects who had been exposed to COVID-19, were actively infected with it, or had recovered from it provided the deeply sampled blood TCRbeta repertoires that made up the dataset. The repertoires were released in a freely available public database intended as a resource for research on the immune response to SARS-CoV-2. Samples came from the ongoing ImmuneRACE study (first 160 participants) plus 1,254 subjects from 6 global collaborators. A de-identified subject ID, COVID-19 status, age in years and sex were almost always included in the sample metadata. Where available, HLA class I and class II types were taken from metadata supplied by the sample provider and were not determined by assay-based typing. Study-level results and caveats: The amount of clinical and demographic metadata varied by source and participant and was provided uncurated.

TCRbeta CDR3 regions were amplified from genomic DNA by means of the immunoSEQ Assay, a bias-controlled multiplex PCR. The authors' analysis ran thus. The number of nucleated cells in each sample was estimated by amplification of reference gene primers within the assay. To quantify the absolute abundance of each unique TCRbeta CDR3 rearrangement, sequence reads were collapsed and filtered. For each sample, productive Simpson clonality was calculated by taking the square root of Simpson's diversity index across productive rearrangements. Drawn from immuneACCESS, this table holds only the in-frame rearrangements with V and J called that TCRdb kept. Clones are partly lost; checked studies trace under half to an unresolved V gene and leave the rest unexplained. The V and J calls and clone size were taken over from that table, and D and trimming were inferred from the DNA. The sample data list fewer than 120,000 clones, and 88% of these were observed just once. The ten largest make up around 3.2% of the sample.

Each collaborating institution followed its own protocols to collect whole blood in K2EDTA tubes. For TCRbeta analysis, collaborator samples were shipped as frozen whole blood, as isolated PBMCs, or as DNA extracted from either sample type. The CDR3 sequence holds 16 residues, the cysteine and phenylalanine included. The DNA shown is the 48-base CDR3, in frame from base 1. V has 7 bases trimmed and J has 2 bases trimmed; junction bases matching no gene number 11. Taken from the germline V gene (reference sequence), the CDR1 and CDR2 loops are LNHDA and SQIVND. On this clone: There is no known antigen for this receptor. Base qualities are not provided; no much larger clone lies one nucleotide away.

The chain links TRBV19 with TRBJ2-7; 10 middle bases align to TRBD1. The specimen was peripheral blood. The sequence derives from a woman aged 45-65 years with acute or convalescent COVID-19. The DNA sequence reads TGTGCCAGTAAACCCCAGGCCGGGACAGGGGCCTACGAGCAGTACTTC. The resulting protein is CASKPQAGTGAYEQYF.